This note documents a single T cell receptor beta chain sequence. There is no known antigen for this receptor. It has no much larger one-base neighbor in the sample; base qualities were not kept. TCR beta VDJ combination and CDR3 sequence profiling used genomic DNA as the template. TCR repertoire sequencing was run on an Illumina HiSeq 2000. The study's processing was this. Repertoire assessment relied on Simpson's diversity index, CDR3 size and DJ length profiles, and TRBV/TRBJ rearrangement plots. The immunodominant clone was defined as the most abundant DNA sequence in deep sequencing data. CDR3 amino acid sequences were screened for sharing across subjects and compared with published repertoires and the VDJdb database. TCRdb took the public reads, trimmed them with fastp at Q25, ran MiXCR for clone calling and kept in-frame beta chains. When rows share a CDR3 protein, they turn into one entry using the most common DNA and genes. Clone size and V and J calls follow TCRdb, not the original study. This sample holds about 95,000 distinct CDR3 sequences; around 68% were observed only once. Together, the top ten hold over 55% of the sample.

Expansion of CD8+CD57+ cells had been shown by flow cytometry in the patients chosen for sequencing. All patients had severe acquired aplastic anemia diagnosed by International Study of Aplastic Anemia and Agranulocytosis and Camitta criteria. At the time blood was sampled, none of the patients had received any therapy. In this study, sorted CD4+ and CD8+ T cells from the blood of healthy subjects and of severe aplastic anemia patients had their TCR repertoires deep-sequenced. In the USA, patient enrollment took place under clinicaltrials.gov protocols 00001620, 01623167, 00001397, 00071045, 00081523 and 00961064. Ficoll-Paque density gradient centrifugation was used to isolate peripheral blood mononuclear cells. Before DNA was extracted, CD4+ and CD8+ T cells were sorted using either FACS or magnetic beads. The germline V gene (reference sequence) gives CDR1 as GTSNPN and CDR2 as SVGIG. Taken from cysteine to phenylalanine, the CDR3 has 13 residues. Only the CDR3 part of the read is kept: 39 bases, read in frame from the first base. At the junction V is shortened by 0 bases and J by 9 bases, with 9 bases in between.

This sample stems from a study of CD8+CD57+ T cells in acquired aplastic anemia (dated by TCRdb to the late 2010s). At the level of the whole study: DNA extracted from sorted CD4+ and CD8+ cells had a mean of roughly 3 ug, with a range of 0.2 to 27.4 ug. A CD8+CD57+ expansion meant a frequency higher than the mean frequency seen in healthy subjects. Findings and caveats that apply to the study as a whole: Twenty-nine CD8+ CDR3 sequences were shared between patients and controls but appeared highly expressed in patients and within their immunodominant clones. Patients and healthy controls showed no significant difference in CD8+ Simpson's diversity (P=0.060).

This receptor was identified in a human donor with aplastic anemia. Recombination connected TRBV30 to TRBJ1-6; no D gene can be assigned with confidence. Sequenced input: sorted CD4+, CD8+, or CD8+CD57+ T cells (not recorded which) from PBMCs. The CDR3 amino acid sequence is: CAWSVQGPSPLHF. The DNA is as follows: TGTGCCTGGAGTGTACAAGGGCCTTCACCCCTCCACTTT.